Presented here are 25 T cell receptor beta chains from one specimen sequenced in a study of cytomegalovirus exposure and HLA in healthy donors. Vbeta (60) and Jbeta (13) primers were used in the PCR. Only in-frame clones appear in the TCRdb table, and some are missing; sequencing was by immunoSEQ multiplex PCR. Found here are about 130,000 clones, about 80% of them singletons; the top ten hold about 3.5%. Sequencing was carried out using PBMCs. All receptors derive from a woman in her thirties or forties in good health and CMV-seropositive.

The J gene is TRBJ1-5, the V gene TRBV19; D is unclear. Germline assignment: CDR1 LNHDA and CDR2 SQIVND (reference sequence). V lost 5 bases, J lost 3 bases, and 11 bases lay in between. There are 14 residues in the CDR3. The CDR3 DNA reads TGTGCCAGTAGTTCCCACAGATACAATCAGCCCCAGCATTTT. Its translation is CASSSHRYNQPQHF.

CDR3 amino acids: CASCIMGGSTEAFF. CDR3 sequence (DNA): TGTGCCAGCTGCATTATGGGTGGGAGCACTGAAGCTTTCTTT. The rearrangement links TRBV6-5 to TRBJ1-1; D is ambiguous. Germline V gives CDR1 MNHEY, CDR2 SVGAGI. The CDR3 length is 14 residues. Trimming cost V 8 bases and J 4 bases, with 17 bases left between them.

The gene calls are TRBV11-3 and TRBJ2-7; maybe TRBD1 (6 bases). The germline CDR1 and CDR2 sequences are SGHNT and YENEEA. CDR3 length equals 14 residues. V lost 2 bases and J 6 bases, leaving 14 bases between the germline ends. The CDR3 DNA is TGTGCCAGCAGCTTAATACAGGGTGGAACCGAGCAGTACTTC. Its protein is CASSLIQGGTEQYF.

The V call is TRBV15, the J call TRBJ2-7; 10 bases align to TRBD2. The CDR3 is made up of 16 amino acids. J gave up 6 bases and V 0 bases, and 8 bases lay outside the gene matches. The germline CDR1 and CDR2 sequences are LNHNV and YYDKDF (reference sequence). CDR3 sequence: CATSRDLLAGVGEQYF. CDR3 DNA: TGTGCCACCAGCAGAGATTTGCTAGCGGGAGTCGGCGAGCAGTACTTC. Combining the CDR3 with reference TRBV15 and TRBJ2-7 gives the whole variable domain DAMVIQNPRYQVTQFGKPVTLSCSQTLNHNVMYWYQQKSSQAPKLLFHYYDKDFNNEADTPDNFQSRRPNTSFCFLDIRSPGLGDTAMYLCATSRDLLAGVGEQYFGPGTRLTVT.

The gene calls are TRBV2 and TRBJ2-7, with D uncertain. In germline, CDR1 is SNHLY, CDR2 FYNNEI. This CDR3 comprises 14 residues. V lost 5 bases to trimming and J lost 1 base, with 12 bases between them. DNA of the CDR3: TGTGCCAGCAGTCCCCTAGAAAATTCCTACGAGCAGTACTTC. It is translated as CASSPLENSYEQYF.

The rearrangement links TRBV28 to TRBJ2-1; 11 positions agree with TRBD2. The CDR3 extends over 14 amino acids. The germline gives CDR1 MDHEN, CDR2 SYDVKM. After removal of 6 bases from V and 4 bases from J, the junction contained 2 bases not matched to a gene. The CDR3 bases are TGTGCCAGCAGGAGACTAGCGGGGTACAATGAGCAGTTCTTC. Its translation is CASRRLAGYNEQFF.

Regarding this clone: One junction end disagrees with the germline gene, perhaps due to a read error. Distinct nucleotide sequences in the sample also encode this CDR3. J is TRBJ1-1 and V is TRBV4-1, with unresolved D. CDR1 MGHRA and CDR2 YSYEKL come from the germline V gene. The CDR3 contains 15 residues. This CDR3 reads CASSHRRGLNTEAFF. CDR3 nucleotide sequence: TGCGCCAGCAGCCATAGGCGAGGGTTGAACACTGAGGCTTTCTTT.

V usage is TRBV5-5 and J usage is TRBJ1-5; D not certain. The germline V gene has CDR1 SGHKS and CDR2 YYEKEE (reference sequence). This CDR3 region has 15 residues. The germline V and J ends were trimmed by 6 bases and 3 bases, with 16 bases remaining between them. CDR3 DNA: TGTGCCAGCATTATCCCTTTGTTGTCCAATCAGCCCCAGCATTTT. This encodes CASIIPLLSNQPQHF.

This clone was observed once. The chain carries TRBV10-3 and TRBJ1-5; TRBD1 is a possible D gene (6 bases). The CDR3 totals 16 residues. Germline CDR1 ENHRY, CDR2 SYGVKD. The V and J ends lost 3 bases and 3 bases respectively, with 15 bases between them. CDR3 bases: TGTGCCATCAGTGAACAAATCGGGACACCCAATCAGCCCCAGCATTTT. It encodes CAISEQIGTPNQPQHF.

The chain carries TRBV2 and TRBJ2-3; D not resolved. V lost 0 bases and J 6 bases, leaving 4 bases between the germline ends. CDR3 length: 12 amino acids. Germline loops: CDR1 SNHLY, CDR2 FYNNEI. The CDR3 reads CASSEAQDTQYF. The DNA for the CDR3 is TGTGCCAGCAGTGAAGCGCAGGATACGCAGTATTTT. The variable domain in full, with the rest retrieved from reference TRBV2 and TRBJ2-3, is EPEVTQTPSHQVTQMGQEVILRCVPISNHLYFYWYRQILGQKVEFLVSFYNNEISEKSEIFDDQFSVERPDGSNFTLKIRSTKLEDSAMYFCASSEAQDTQYFGPGTRLTVL.

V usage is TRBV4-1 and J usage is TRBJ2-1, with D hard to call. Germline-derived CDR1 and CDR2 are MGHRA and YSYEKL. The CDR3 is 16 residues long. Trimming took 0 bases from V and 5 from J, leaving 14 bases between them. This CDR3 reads CASSQDVGRLHNEQFF. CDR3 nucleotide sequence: TGCGCCAGCAGCCAAGATGTTGGCAGGCTCCACAATGAGCAGTTCTTC.

The CDR3 reads CASSLASGTYEQYF. The DNA of the CDR3 is TGTGCCAGCAGCTTGGCTAGCGGAACCTACGAGCAGTACTTC. The genes are TRBV5-6 and TRBJ2-7; 7 positions agree with TRBD2. With V trimmed by 0 bases and J by 2 bases, 2 bases remained unmatched. This CDR3 is built from 14 residues. Per germline, CDR1 SGHDT and CDR2 YYEEEE. Full variable domain (remainder filled in from reference TRBV5-6 and TRBJ2-7): DAGVTQSPTHLIKTRGQQVTLRCSPKSGHDTVSWYQQALGQGPQFIFQYYEEEERQRGNFPDRFSGHQFPNYSSELNVNALLLGDSALYLCASSLASGTYEQYFGPGTRLTVT.

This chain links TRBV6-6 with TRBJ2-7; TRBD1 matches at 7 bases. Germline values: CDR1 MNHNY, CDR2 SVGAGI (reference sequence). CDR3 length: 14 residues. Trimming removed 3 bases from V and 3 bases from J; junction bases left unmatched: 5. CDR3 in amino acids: CASSYDTGVYEQYF. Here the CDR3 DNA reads TGTGCCAGCAGTTATGATACAGGGGTCTACGAGCAGTACTTC.

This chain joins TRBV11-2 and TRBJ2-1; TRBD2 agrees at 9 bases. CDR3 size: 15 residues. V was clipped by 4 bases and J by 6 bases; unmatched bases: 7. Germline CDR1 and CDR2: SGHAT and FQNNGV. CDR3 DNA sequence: TGTGCCAGCAGCTCCCTGGGACTAGCAGCCAATGAGCAGTTCTTC. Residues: CASSSLGLAANEQFF.

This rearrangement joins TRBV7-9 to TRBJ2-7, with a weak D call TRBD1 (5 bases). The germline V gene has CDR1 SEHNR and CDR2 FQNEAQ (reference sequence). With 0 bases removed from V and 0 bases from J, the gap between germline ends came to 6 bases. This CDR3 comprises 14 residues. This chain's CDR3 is CASSLAGDSYEQYF. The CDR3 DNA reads TGTGCCAGCAGCTTAGCAGGGGACTCCTACGAGCAGTACTTC.

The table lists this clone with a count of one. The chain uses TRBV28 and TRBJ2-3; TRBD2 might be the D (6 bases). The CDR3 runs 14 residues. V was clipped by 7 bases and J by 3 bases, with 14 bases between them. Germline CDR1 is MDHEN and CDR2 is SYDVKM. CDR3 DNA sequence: TGTGCCAGCACCCCTCGGGGGATAACAGATACGCAGTATTTT. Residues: CASTPRGITDTQYF.

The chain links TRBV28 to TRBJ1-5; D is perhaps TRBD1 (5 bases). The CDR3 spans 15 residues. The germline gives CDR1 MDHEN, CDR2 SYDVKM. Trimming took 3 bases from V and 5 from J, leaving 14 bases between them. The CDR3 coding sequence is TGTGCCAGCAGTTTCGGTTTAAAAGGGGATCAGCCCCAGCATTTT. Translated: CASSFGLKGDQPQHF.

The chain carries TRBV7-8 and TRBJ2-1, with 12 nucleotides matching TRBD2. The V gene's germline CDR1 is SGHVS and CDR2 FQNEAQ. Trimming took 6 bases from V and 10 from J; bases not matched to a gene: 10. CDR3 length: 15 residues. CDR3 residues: CASRPSGRVEVEQFF. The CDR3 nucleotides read TGTGCCAGCAGACCTAGCGGGAGGGTAGAGGTAGAGCAGTTCTTC.

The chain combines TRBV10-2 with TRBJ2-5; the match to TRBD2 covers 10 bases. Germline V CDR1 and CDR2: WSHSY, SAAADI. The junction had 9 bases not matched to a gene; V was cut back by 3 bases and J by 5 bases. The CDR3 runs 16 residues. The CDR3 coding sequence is TGCGCCAGCAGTGATCCAGCGGGAGGGCCGGGGGAGACCCAGTACTTC. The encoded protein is CASSDPAGGPGETQYF.

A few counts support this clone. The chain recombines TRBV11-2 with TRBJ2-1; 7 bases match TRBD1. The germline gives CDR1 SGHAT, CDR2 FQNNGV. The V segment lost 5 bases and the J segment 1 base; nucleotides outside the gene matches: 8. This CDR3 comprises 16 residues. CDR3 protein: CASSHVRGHSYNEQFF. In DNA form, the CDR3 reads TGTGCCAGCAGCCACGTTAGGGGGCATTCCTACAATGAGCAGTTCTTC. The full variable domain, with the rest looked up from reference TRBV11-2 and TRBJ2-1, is EAGVAQSPRYKIIEKRQSVAFWCNPISGHATLYWYQQILGQGPKLLIQFQNNGVVDDSQLPKDRFSAERLKGVDSTLKIQPAKLEDSAVYLCASSHVRGHSYNEQFFGPGTRLTVL.

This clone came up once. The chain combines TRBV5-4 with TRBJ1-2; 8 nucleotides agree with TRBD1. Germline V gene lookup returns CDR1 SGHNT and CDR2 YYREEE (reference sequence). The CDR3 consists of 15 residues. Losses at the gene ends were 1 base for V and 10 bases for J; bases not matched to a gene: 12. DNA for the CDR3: TGTGCCAGCAGCTTGCAGGACAGGGCTGGGGGTTACTACACCTTC. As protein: CASSLQDRAGGYYTF.

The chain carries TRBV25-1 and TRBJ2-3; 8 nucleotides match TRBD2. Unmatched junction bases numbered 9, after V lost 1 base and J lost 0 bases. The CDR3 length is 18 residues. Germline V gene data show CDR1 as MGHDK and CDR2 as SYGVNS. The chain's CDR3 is CASSEWVAGRLSTDTQYF. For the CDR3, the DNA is TGTGCCAGCAGTGAATGGGTAGCGGGAAGACTTAGCACAGATACGCAGTATTTT. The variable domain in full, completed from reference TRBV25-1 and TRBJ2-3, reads EADIYQTPRYLVIGTGKKITLECSQTMGHDKMYWYQQDPGMELHLIHYSYGVNSTEKGDLSSESTVSRIRTEHFPLTLESARPSHTSQYLCASSEWVAGRLSTDTQYFGPGTRLTVL.

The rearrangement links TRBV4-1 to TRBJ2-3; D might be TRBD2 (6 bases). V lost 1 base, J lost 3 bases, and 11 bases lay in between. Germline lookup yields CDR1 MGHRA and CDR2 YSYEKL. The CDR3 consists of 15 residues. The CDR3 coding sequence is TGCGCCAGCAGCCAAGTGGCTAGCGCGACAGATACGCAGTATTTT. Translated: CASSQVASATDTQYF.

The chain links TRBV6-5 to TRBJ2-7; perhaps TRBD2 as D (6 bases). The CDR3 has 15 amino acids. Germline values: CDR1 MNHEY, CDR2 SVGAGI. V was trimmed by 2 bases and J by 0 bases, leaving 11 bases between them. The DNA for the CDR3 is TGTGCCAGCAGTTACGTAGCGGACCCCTCCTACGAGCAGTACTTC. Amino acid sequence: CASSYVADPSYEQYF.

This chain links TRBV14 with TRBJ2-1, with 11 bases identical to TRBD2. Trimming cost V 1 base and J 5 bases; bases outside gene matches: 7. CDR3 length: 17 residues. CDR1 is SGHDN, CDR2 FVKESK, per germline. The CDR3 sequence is CASSQAILAGGNNEQFF. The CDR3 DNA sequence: TGTGCCAGCAGCCAAGCTATTCTAGCGGGAGGTAACAATGAGCAGTTCTTC.